The 14 T cell receptor beta chains given below trace back to one sample, sequenced in a study of blood T cells in healthy people across ages. The second PCR ran about 6 to 12 cycles with a sample-barcoded 5' primer and J-beta primers. TCRdb fed the 5' RACE reads into MiXCR, producing one record per CDR3 protein. The profile shows roughly 1,300,000 distinct CDR3 sequences, roughly 60% of them singletons. The sequenced material came from blood. The receptors originated from a man aged 18 to 30 in good health.

J is TRBJ1-4 and V is TRBV29-1; D unclear. Trimming shortened V by 4 bases and J by 4 bases, and 10 bases separated the two germline ends. The germline V gene encodes CDR1 SQVTM and CDR2 ANQGSEA. This CDR3 contains 13 residues. The CDR3 DNA reads TGCAGCGTTGCCACAGTGTATAATGAAAAACTGTTTTTT. Residues: CSVATVYNEKLFF.

The rearrangement uses TRBV4-1 and TRBJ2-2; D gene uncertain. The CDR3 has 12 amino acids. The germline V gene has CDR1 MGHRA and CDR2 YSYEKL. V shed 3 bases and J shed 8 bases, with 7 bases lying between them. CDR3 amino acids: CASSQVRGELFF. As DNA, the CDR3 is TGCGCCAGCAGCCAGGTCAGGGGGGAGCTGTTTTTT.

This rearrangement joins TRBV4-1 to TRBJ2-5, with D perhaps matching TRBD1 or TRBD2 (5 bases each). The J call could be wrong; TRBJ2-7 is a better fit for the DNA end. The germline CDR1 and CDR2 sequences are MGHRA and YSYEKL. CDR3 length: 16 amino acids. The DNA for the CDR3 is TGCGCCAGCAGCCAAGCCGGGACCCACCTTACCTACGAGCAGTACTTC. It specifies CASSQAGTHLTYEQYF.

This clonotype came up a few times. The chain combines TRBV7-2 with TRBJ2-4; possibly TRBD2 for D (6 bases). CDR1 is SGHTA, CDR2 FQGNSA, per germline. The CDR3 consists of 15 residues. Trimming shortened V by 5 bases and J by 4 bases, and 15 bases separated the two germline ends. The CDR3, as DNA: TGTGCCAGCAGCCTGGCCGAAGGACTAAAAAACATTCAGTACTTC. Its translation: CASSLAEGLKNIQYF.

The chain has TRBV20-1 and TRBJ2-1; TRBD2 is a possible D gene (7 bases). CDR1 DFQATT and CDR2 SNEGSKA come from the germline V gene (reference sequence). V was cut by 6 bases and J by 7 bases, with 22 bases left in between. CDR3 length: 15 residues. Here the CDR3 reads CSAFLRLGGLNEQFF. DNA for the CDR3: TGCAGTGCCTTCCTAAGATTGGGGGGGCTGAATGAGCAGTTCTTC.

This chain connects TRBV7-2 to TRBJ2-6; D is unclear. V lost 4 bases, J lost 0 bases, and 7 bases lay in between. Germline V lookup: CDR1 SGHTA, CDR2 FQGNSA. The CDR3 is 15 amino acids. The CDR3 nucleotides are TGTGCCAGCAGCTCACAACTCTCTGGGGCCAACGTCCTGACTTTC. Translating gives CASSSQLSGANVLTF.

This sequence joins TRBV5-1 and TRBJ1-4, with 10 bases that match TRBD1. Germline V gives CDR1 SGHRS, CDR2 YFSETQ. CDR3 length equals 17 residues. V lost 5 bases, J lost 4 bases, and 11 bases stayed unmatched. The CDR3 sequence is CASRALTGGDGNEKLFF. CDR3 coding DNA: TGCGCCAGCAGGGCCTTGACAGGGGGCGACGGTAATGAAAAACTGTTTTTT.

The chain has TRBV20-1 and TRBJ2-7; D remains unclear. The end of the DNA fits TRBJ2-4 better, so the J call may be wrong. CDR1 and CDR2 from the germline V gene are DFQATT and SNEGSKA (reference sequence). The CDR3 is 13 amino acids. The CDR3 spells CSARRDGENIQYF. As DNA, the CDR3 is TGCAGTGCTCGACGTGATGGTGAAAACATTCAGTACTTC.

Comments on this clonotype: Lacking the conserved final phenylalanine or tryptophan, this CDR3 likely reflects a read error. The DNA is left out, because the CDR3 cannot be placed on it with certainty; the CDR3 is given as TCRdb lists it. The gene calls are TRBV7-9 and TRBJ2-3. The CDR3 has 12 residues if both end residues are counted. In germline, CDR1 is SEHNR, CDR2 FQNEAQ (reference sequence). CDR3 residues: CASSLAVKKRYV.

V is TRBV10-3 and J is TRBJ2-7; D gene unclear. Per the germline V gene, CDR1 is ENHRY and CDR2 is SYGVKD. The ends were cut back, 0 bases at V and 4 bases at J, with 7 bases in the middle. The CDR3 runs to 13 residues. CDR3 in DNA: TGTGCCATCAGTGAGTCGACGGATTACGAGCAGTACTTC. Translated, it gives CAISESTDYEQYF.

The chain has TRBV2 and TRBJ2-7; perhaps TRBD1 as D (7 bases). V was clipped by 7 bases and J by 7 bases, with 35 bases between them. Germline CDR1 is SNHLY and CDR2 is FYNNEI. The CDR3 is 19 residues long. The chain's CDR3 is CASILPTGVTGVWFGEQYF. CDR3 coding DNA: TGTGCCAGCATTCTACCCACAGGGGTAACGGGAGTTTGGTTTGGTGAGCAGTACTTC.

The chain couples TRBV7-8 to TRBJ1-1, with D unclear. The germline gives CDR1 SGHVS, CDR2 FQNEAQ. V lost 5 bases and J 2 bases, leaving 15 bases between the germline ends. The CDR3 length is 15 residues. CDR3 sequence reads: CASSHRTGFNTEAFF. The CDR3 nucleotides are TGTGCCAGCAGCCACCGGACGGGGTTCAACACTGAAGCTTTCTTT.

The chain couples TRBV12-3 or TRBV12-4 to TRBJ1-2, with a weak D call TRBD1 (5 bases). V shed 10 bases and J shed 3 bases, with 12 bases lying between them. The CDR3 extends over 12 amino acids. CDR3 protein: CATLGDDYGYTF. The CDR3 nucleotides are TGTGCCACCCTCGGGGACGACTATGGCTACACCTTC.

The chain employs TRBV6-6 and TRBJ1-1, with D perhaps matching TRBD1 (5 bases). Germline assignment: CDR1 MNHNY and CDR2 SVGAGI (reference sequence). Trimming removed 2 bases at V and 3 bases at J, with 10 bases between. The CDR3 consists of 14 residues. The CDR3 loop reads CASSYPTGDTEAFF. CDR3 DNA: TGTGCCAGCAGTTACCCGACGGGGGACACTGAAGCTTTCTTT.